These 17 T cell receptor beta chains were all obtained from the same sample, sequenced in a study of response to subunit inactivated influenza vaccine. TCRdb fed the RT-PCR reads into MiXCR, producing one record per CDR3 protein. The sample comprises approximately 730,000 distinct CDR3 sequences, approximately 15% of which are singletons, and approximately 7% rests with the top ten. The material was PBMCs from blood, obtained about 14 days before vaccination. The receptors here all came from a man between 50 and 59 years old who received an inactivated influenza vaccine.

In its sample, this clonotype was seen a few times. V gene TRBV6-1 combines with J gene TRBJ2-4, with 8 bases matching TRBD1. The CDR3 runs 16 residues. Germline V gene lookup returns CDR1 MNHNS and CDR2 SASEGT. V shed 5 bases, J shed 0 bases, and the junction held 6 bases outside the gene matches. CDR3 region: CASSTDRVLAKNIQYF. Written as DNA, the CDR3 is TGTGCCAGCAGTACGGACAGGGTTCTAGCCAAAAACATTCAGTACTTC.

The chain carries TRBV4-2 and TRBJ2-7; possibly TRBD1 for D (5 bases). The germline CDR1 and CDR2 sequences are LGHNA and YNFKEQ. Trimming shortened V by 4 bases and J by 1 base, and 11 bases separated the two germline ends. The CDR3 loop spans 14 amino acids. CDR3 bases: TGTGCCAGCAGCCCGGACACACCATCCTACGAGCAGTACTTC. Translation: CASSPDTPSYEQYF.

This clonotype has a count of ten or more. The chain recombines TRBV18 with TRBJ2-7; unclear D gene. This CDR3 comprises 12 residues. The germline CDR1 and CDR2 sequences are KGHSH and LQKENI. V dropped 3 bases and J dropped 6 bases, with 9 bases sitting between them. In DNA form, the CDR3 reads TGTGCCAGCTCACCCGTCCTAGGCGAGCAGTACTTC. This gives the protein CASSPVLGEQYF.

Ten or more counts support this clonotype. The chain has TRBV27 and TRBJ2-3, with TRBD1 as a possible D gene (6 bases). Trimming removed 8 bases from V and 2 bases from J, with 8 bases in between. The CDR3 is 12 residues long. Germline V CDR1 and CDR2: MNHEY, SMNVEV (reference sequence). The CDR3 spells CASGQNTDTQYF. The CDR3 DNA sequence: TGTGCCAGCGGACAGAACACAGATACGCAGTATTTT.

The table lists this clonotype with a few counts. This chain joins TRBV5-1 and TRBJ2-2, with D possibly being TRBD1 (6 bases). Germline CDR1 is SGHRS and CDR2 is YFSETQ. Between the trimmed V and J ends, which lost 4 bases and 0 bases, there was a span of 13 bases. CDR3 length: 16 amino acids. The CDR3 spells CASSISTGANTGELFF. As DNA, the CDR3 is TGCGCCAGCAGCATATCGACAGGAGCGAACACCGGGGAGCTGTTTTTT.

This clonotype has just a few counts. V gene TRBV5-1 combines with J gene TRBJ1-3; TRBD1 is a possible D gene (5 bases). The CDR3 has 15 amino acids. With 4 bases removed from V and 0 bases from J, the gap between germline ends came to 11 bases. Germline loops: CDR1 SGHRS, CDR2 YFSETQ. The CDR3 DNA is TGCGCCAGCAGCGCTTCAGGGAACTCTGGAAACACCATATATTTT. Protein: CASSASGNSGNTIYF.

Only a few counts were recorded for this clonotype. Germline is not matched at one junction end, which may reflect a read error. CDR3 in amino acids: CRAYASVDTQYF. The CDR3 DNA reads TGCCGTGCATACGCTAGTGTAGATACGCAGTATTTT. The chain couples TRBV20-1 to TRBJ2-3; D gene ambiguous. Germline loops: CDR1 DFQATT, CDR2 SNEGSKA (reference sequence). This CDR3 has 12 amino acids.

The genes are TRBV12-3 or TRBV12-4 and TRBJ2-5; tentative D call: TRBD2 (6 bases). CDR3 length: 14 residues. Trimming took 4 bases from V and 5 from J, leaving 14 bases between them. Here the CDR3 DNA reads TGTGCCAGCAGTTCCTGGGACTCACGGGAGACCCAGTACTTC. This sequence encodes CASSSWDSRETQYF.

This clonotype was seen a handful of times. The chain uses TRBV24-1 and TRBJ2-1, with D perhaps matching TRBD1 (6 bases). Trimming stripped 4 bases from V and 0 bases from J, with 15 bases between. The germline V gene has CDR1 KGHDR and CDR2 SFDVKD. The CDR3 totals 17 residues. The CDR3: CATSDPDSPHSYNEQFF. The CDR3 DNA follows: TGTGCCACCAGTGACCCGGACAGCCCTCACTCCTACAATGAGCAGTTCTTC.

The CDR3 loop reads CATSAPGQANTGELFF. The CDR3, as DNA: TGTGCCACCAGTGCCCCGGGACAGGCAAACACCGGGGAGCTGTTTTTT. The chain links TRBV24-1 to TRBJ2-2; TRBD1 aligns across 8 bases. The CDR3 has 16 residues. In germline, CDR1 is KGHDR, CDR2 SFDVKD. The ends lost 5 bases at V and 2 bases at J; junction bases unmatched: 6.

This clonotype appeared a few times. The chain uses TRBV9 and TRBJ2-5; TRBD2 matches 13 bases. V trimming: 3 bases; J trimming: 3 bases; junction bases outside the gene matches: 8. Germline V gene data show CDR1 as SGDLS and CDR2 as YYNGEE. The CDR3 runs to 17 residues. CDR3 loop: CASSGGLAGNLKETQYF. As DNA, the CDR3 is TGTGCCAGCAGCGGGGGACTAGCGGGAAATCTCAAAGAGACCCAGTACTTC.

V gene TRBV6-2 or TRBV6-3 combines with J gene TRBJ2-2; 9 nucleotides align to TRBD1. The V segment lost 5 bases and the J segment 1 base; nucleotides outside the gene matches: 5. This CDR3 comprises 16 residues. Germline CDR1 is MNHEY and CDR2 is SVGEGT. The CDR3 coding sequence is TGTGCCAGCAGTGGACAGGGGCTTGAGAACACCGGGGAGCTGTTTTTT. It is translated as CASSGQGLENTGELFF.

The chain carries TRBV5-1 and TRBJ2-1; 11 bases map to TRBD2. J lost 4 bases, V lost 3 bases, and 9 bases had no gene match. Germline V gives CDR1 SGHRS, CDR2 YFSETQ. The CDR3 consists of 17 residues. CDR3 region: CASSSGGASGGYNEQFF. As DNA, the CDR3 is TGCGCCAGCAGCTCCGGAGGCGCTAGCGGGGGGTACAATGAGCAGTTCTTC.

This clonotype was detected many times. This chain joins TRBV20-1 and TRBJ2-2, with no clear D. Trimming took off 1 base at V and 5 bases at J, with 5 bases between the two ends. The CDR3 extends over 12 amino acids. Germline V gene sequence: CDR1 DFQATT, CDR2 SNEGSKA (reference sequence). The CDR3 DNA is TGCAGTGCTAGAGTTACAACCGGGGAGCTGTTTTTT. Protein product: CSARVTTGELFF.

This clonotype was observed a handful of times. The chain couples TRBV9 to TRBJ1-4; D is uncertain. The CDR3 contains 14 residues. Between the trimmed V and J ends, which lost 3 bases and 5 bases, there was a span of 11 bases. CDR1 is SGDLS and CDR2 is YYNGEE in the germline V gene. Here the CDR3 DNA reads TGTGCCAGCAGCGCCGACACGGTAAATGAAAAACTGTTTTTT. Encoded protein: CASSADTVNEKLFF.

This clonotype was seen at least ten times. This chain connects TRBV5-1 to TRBJ2-7; TRBD1 agrees at 9 bases. CDR3 size: 16 residues. From germline, CDR1 is SGHRS and CDR2 YFSETQ. The J segment lost 0 bases and the V segment lost 2 bases, leaving 6 bases of the junction unmatched. CDR3 amino acids: CASSFGTGSSSYEQYF. The CDR3 nucleotides are TGCGCCAGCAGCTTTGGGACAGGGTCTAGCTCCTACGAGCAGTACTTC.

This clonotype was seen a few times. V gene TRBV12-3 or TRBV12-4 combines with J gene TRBJ2-1; 7 nucleotides align to TRBD1. The CDR3 contains 15 residues. V was pared by 6 bases and J by 4 bases, with 9 bases of the junction left unmatched. The chain's CDR3 is CASSRRTGRYNEQFF. DNA of the CDR3: TGTGCCAGCAGCCGACGGACAGGACGGTACAATGAGCAGTTCTTC.